The 29 T cell receptor beta chains reported below all come from one sample, sequenced in a study of regulatory T cells in long-lasting Graves disease. Specified time point: newly diagnosed GD, antithyroid drugs for less than 3 months. PBMC-extracted RNA yielded the TCR library. According to the study, TCR beta libraries were built with iRepertoire HTBI primers and CDR3-region Arm-PCR. Via MiXCR, TCRdb re-called the multiplex PCR reads, giving one row per CDR3 protein. This table has about 450,000 distinct CDR3 sequences, around 13% appearing once. These data were also reused for a study on T cells in Graves' hyperthyroidism and ophthalmopathy.

The sequenced sample was peripheral blood mononuclear cells (PBMCs), obtained at new diagnosis, from a patient treated with antithyroid drugs. The receptors were gathered from a woman between 45 and 65 years old with Graves disease.

This clonotype appeared many times. V and J are TRBV28 and TRBJ2-7, with 11 bases lining up with TRBD1. V shed 5 bases and J 3 bases; nucleotides not matched to a gene: 3. CDR1 is MDHEN and CDR2 is SYDVKM in the germline V gene. This CDR3 region has 14 residues. CDR3: CASSAGQGVYEQYF. DNA of the CDR3: TGTGCCAGCAGTGCGGGACAGGGGGTCTACGAGCAGTACTTC.

V is TRBV7-8 and J is TRBJ2-7, with D unclear. CDR1 SGHVS and CDR2 FQNEAQ come from the germline V gene. The CDR3 extends over 14 amino acids. V lost 4 bases and J 2 bases, leaving 12 bases between the germline ends. This chain's CDR3 is CASSSRRKTYEQYF. CDR3 in DNA: TGTGCCAGCAGCTCCCGACGGAAAACCTACGAGCAGTACTTC.

This clonotype occurred a few times. The chain is built from TRBV20-1 and TRBJ1-6, with D tentatively TRBD1 (6 bases). Looked up from germline, CDR1 is DFQATT and CDR2 is SNEGSKA (reference sequence). There are 15 residues in the CDR3. The ends were cut back, 3 bases at V and 10 bases at J, with 19 bases in the middle. CDR3 coding DNA: TGCAGTGCTAGTTTTCAGCTAGGGGGTGGCTCACCCCTCCACTTT. This gives the protein CSASFQLGGGSPLHF.

This clonotype was seen a few times. This chain uses TRBV25-1 with TRBJ2-5; no reliable D call. Germline lookup yields CDR1 MGHDK and CDR2 SYGVNS. The CDR3 totals 16 residues. V lost 4 bases, J lost 2 bases, and 17 bases lay in between. CDR3 in amino acids: CASSAMGQLLQETQYF. CDR3 DNA sequence: TGTGCCAGCAGTGCTATGGGCCAGCTCCTTCAAGAGACCCAGTACTTC.

On this clonotype itself: This may be a read error, as it is one base from a much larger clone. V gene TRBV12-3 or TRBV12-4 combines with J gene TRBJ2-1; 9 nucleotides align to TRBD2. The V segment lost 3 bases and the J segment 10 bases; nucleotides outside the gene matches: 10. CDR3 length: 15 amino acids. DNA of the CDR3: TGTGCCAGCAGTTTGGAGCGGGAGGTGACCTACGAGCAGTTCTTC. Its protein is CASSLEREVTYEQFF.

In its sample, this clonotype was seen a few times. The chain's CDR3 is CASSQIFSGSYGNEQFF. The CDR3 bases are TGTGCCAGCAGCCAGATCTTTAGCGGGAGCTACGGCAATGAGCAGTTCTTC. V is TRBV7-8 and J is TRBJ2-1, with 9 bases aligning to TRBD2. The ends lost 5 bases at V and 6 bases at J; junction bases unmatched: 14. The CDR3 contains 17 residues. The germline CDR1 and CDR2 sequences are SGHVS and FQNEAQ.

This clonotype has a handful of counts. The V and J genes are TRBV6-1 and TRBJ1-1; 7 nucleotides align to TRBD1. Losses at the gene ends were 6 bases for V and 6 bases for J; bases not matched to a gene: 4. Germline V lookup: CDR1 MNHNS, CDR2 SASEGT. The CDR3 has 12 amino acids. The CDR3 DNA reads TGTGCCAGCAGAATTGGGACAGCTGAAGCTTTCTTT. Translating gives CASRIGTAEAFF.

In its sample, this clonotype was seen many times. V and J are TRBV10-3 and TRBJ2-2, with D possibly being TRBD1 (5 bases). This CDR3 has 14 amino acids. Germline V lookup: CDR1 ENHRY, CDR2 SYGVKD. With 7 bases removed from V and 1 base from J, the gap between germline ends came to 10 bases. CDR3 bases: TGTGCCATCACGAAACAGGAGAACACCGGGGAGCTGTTTTTT. It yields the protein CAITKQENTGELFF.

This clonotype was counted many times. The V gene is TRBV12-5, the J gene TRBJ2-3, with TRBD2 identical over 8 bases. Germline V gene sequence: CDR1 LGHNT, CDR2 FRNRAP. The CDR3 length is 13 residues. Trimming removed 9 bases from V and 3 bases from J; junction bases left unmatched: 5. The CDR3 region is CASAGTRTDTQYF. Written as DNA, the CDR3 is TGTGCTAGCGCCGGGACTAGGACAGATACGCAGTATTTT.

This clonotype showed up just a few times. J is TRBJ2-7 and V is TRBV9; D gene uncertain. V lost 0 bases and J 0 bases, leaving 7 bases between the germline ends. CDR1 is SGDLS, CDR2 YYNGEE, per germline. CDR3 length: 14 amino acids. The CDR3 sequence is CASSVASVSYEQYF. The CDR3 bases are TGTGCCAGCAGCGTAGCATCGGTCTCCTACGAGCAGTACTTC. The variable domain in full, with the rest retrieved from reference TRBV9 and TRBJ2-7, is DSGVTQTPKHLITATGQRVTLRCSPRSGDLSVYWYQQSLDQGLQFLIQYYNGEERAKGNILERFSAQQFPDLHSELNLSSLELGDSALYFCASSVASVSYEQYFGPGTRLTVT.

This clonotype was detected a few times. The chain joins TRBV28 to TRBJ2-1; weak D call: TRBD2 (6 bases). Trimming left V 2 bases short and J 6 bases short, with 11 bases between. Germline assignment: CDR1 MDHEN and CDR2 SYDVKM. There are 14 residues in the CDR3. This chain's CDR3 is CASSLALAFNEQFF. The CDR3 DNA reads as TGTGCCAGCAGTTTAGCACTAGCTTTCAATGAGCAGTTCTTC.

The V call is TRBV7-9, the J call TRBJ1-5, with TRBD1 matching 12 bases. V lost 3 bases to trimming and J lost 7 bases; unmatched junction nucleotides: 4. The CDR3 sequence is 15 residues long. Germline CDR1 SEHNR, CDR2 FQNEAQ (reference sequence). DNA for the CDR3: TGTGCCAGCAGCTTCGGGACAGGGGGCTGGCAGCCCCAGCATTTT. Its translation: CASSFGTGGWQPQHF.

This clonotype has ten or more counts. The V and J genes are TRBV11-2 and TRBJ2-7; maybe TRBD2 (6 bases). The CDR3 sequence is 14 residues long. The germline V gene encodes CDR1 SGHAT and CDR2 FQNNGV. V was shortened by 1 base and J by 2 bases, with 9 bases between the two germline ends. The CDR3: CASSLGLVTYEQYF. The CDR3 DNA follows: TGTGCCAGCAGCTTAGGACTAGTAACCTACGAGCAGTACTTC.

Concerning this clonotype: This likely reflects a read error, since a far larger clone is one base away. The CDR3, as DNA: TGTGCCAGCAGCCCGGGACAGGGCTACAGTGAGCAGTTCTTC. It specifies CASSPGQGYSEQFF. The V and J genes are TRBV5-6 and TRBJ2-1; 9 positions match TRBD1. CDR1 SGHDT and CDR2 YYEEEE come from the germline V gene. The CDR3 covers 14 residues.

In its sample, this clonotype was seen many times. The chain employs TRBV5-1 and TRBJ2-5, with 7 nucleotides matching TRBD2. From germline, CDR1 is SGHRS and CDR2 YFSETQ. There are 14 residues in the CDR3. The trim removed 4 bases at V and 3 bases at J, leaving 6 bases unmatched. CDR3 region: CASSVLAEEETQYF. The CDR3 region has the DNA TGCGCCAGCAGCGTTCTAGCGGAAGAAGAGACCCAGTACTTC.

Only a few counts were recorded for this clonotype. The chain combines TRBV5-5 with TRBJ2-1, with D maybe TRBD2 (5 bases). The V end lost 3 bases, the J end lost 7 bases, and 20 bases lay between the germline ends. Germline assignment: CDR1 SGHKS and CDR2 YYEKEE (reference sequence). The CDR3 contains 16 residues. The CDR3: CASSSGLPHPENEQFF. The CDR3 DNA follows: TGTGCCAGCAGCTCCGGACTTCCTCATCCCGAGAATGAGCAGTTCTTC.

The gene calls are TRBV6-1 and TRBJ2-5; TRBD1 aligns across 7 bases. The CDR3 sequence is 15 residues long. CDR1 and CDR2 (germline): MNHNS, SASEGT. J was trimmed by 7 bases and V by 3 bases; bases with no gene match: 11. This chain's CDR3 is CASSDEAGGTRTQYF. The CDR3 DNA reads TGTGCCAGCAGTGATGAGGCAGGGGGAACGAGGACCCAGTACTTC.

The chain has TRBV20-1 and TRBJ2-7; no firm D call. The germline V gene encodes CDR1 DFQATT and CDR2 SNEGSKA (reference sequence). This CDR3 has 15 amino acids. V lost 0 bases and J lost 1, with 13 bases in between. This CDR3 is CSARDLVLGSYEQYF. The CDR3 DNA reads TGCAGTGCTAGAGATTTAGTCCTCGGATCCTACGAGCAGTACTTC.

This clonotype has a count of ten or more. The chain couples TRBV20-1 to TRBJ2-5, with TRBD2 matching 10 bases. V trimming: 6 bases; J trimming: 1 base; junction bases outside the gene matches: 8. The CDR3 consists of 15 residues. Per germline, CDR1 DFQATT and CDR2 SNEGSKA (reference sequence). The CDR3 region has the DNA TGCAGTGCGGAGCCTAGCGGGAGACCCCAAGAGACCCAGTACTTC. Protein product: CSAEPSGRPQETQYF.

This clonotype appeared many times. The V and J genes are TRBV28 and TRBJ2-5; 8 bases are shared with TRBD2. The CDR3 has 16 amino acids. Germline V gene data show CDR1 as MDHEN and CDR2 as SYDVKM. V was clipped by 3 bases and J by 4 bases; unmatched bases: 10. The CDR3 DNA sequence: TGTGCCAGCAGTTTCACTAATGGACTAGCTGGAGAGACCCAGTACTTC. Translation: CASSFTNGLAGETQYF.

This clonotype was seen many times. CDR3 nucleotide sequence: TGCAGCGTTGAAGATCCCCTTCGCGGGAGGGCCTCCTACAATGAGCAGTTCTTC. This encodes CSVEDPLRGRASYNEQFF. The J gene is TRBJ2-1, the V gene TRBV29-1, with 9 nucleotides matching TRBD2. V trimming: 0 bases; J trimming: 0 bases; junction bases outside the gene matches: 9. Germline lookup yields CDR1 SQVTM and CDR2 ANQGSEA. The CDR3 has 18 amino acids.

This clonotype was seen a handful of times. This rearrangement joins TRBV28 to TRBJ1-6; D is unresolved. Germline V gives CDR1 MDHEN, CDR2 SYDVKM. This CDR3 contains 12 residues. V dropped 5 bases and J dropped 9 bases, with 8 bases sitting between them. Here the CDR3 DNA reads TGTGCCAGCAGTCGGATGGGTTCACCCCTCCACTTT. Translating gives CASSRMGSPLHF.

The chain has TRBV12-3 or TRBV12-4 and TRBJ1-1, with D uncertain. The V end lost 7 bases, the J end lost 8 bases, and 26 bases lay between the germline ends. The CDR3 runs to 16 residues. The CDR3 DNA sequence: TGTGCCAGCACCTTATCGGTTCGCGGCCCAATCCGAGAAGCTTTCTTT. Translating it yields CASTLSVRGPIREAFF.

This clonotype was detected ten times or more. The rearrangement joins TRBV5-1 to TRBJ2-2, with D maybe TRBD1 (5 bases). Germline lookup yields CDR1 SGHRS and CDR2 YFSETQ. V was shortened by 5 bases and J by 0 bases, with 8 bases between the two germline ends. This CDR3 is built from 14 residues. CDR3 DNA sequence: TGCGCCAGCAGGACAGAGACGAACACCGGGGAGCTGTTTTTT. Its translation: CASRTETNTGELFF. The whole variable domain, remainder taken from reference TRBV5-1 and TRBJ2-2, is KAGVTQTPRYLIKTRGQQVTLSCSPISGHRSVSWYQQTPGQGLQFLFEYFSETQRNKGNFPGRFSGRQFSNSRSEMNVSTLELGDSALYLCASRTETNTGELFFGEGSRLTVL.

The DNA of the CDR3 is TGCGCCAGCAGCTTGGGACAGGCCCAACGAAGGTACGAAAAACTGTTTTTT. Translating gives CASSLGQAQRRYEKLFF. The V call is TRBV5-1, the J call TRBJ1-4, with a possible D match to TRBD1 (6 bases). Per the germline V gene, CDR1 is SGHRS and CDR2 is YFSETQ. Trimming cost V 0 bases and J 8 bases, with 20 bases left between them. The CDR3 length is 17 residues. The full variable domain, its missing parts supplied by reference TRBV5-1 and TRBJ1-4, is KAGVTQTPRYLIKTRGQQVTLSCSPISGHRSVSWYQQTPGQGLQFLFEYFSETQRNKGNFPGRFSGRQFSNSRSEMNVSTLELGDSALYLCASSLGQAQRRYEKLFFGSGTQLSVL.

This clonotype occurred many times. The chain links TRBV6-5 to TRBJ1-2, with 8 positions matching TRBD1. Trimming took 3 bases from V and 6 from J; bases not matched to a gene: 15. This CDR3 region has 17 residues. Per germline, CDR1 MNHEY and CDR2 SVGAGI. The CDR3 region has the DNA TGTGCCAGCAGTTATTTTTCGGACAGGGCTGTTGGAAATGGCTACACCTTC. This sequence encodes CASSYFSDRAVGNGYTF.

In this sample, this clonotype turned up a few times. V gene TRBV28 combines with J gene TRBJ2-5; 7 bases align to TRBD1. From germline, CDR1 is MDHEN and CDR2 SYDVKM. CDR3 length: 14 residues. With 5 bases clipped from V and 4 bases from J, the junction kept 7 bases outside the gene matches. CDR3 amino acids: CASSDRVVLETQYF. CDR3 DNA sequence: TGTGCCAGCAGTGACAGGGTTGTTTTAGAGACCCAGTACTTC.

The V call is TRBV6-1, the J call TRBJ2-2, with D perhaps TRBD1 (5 bases). Germline V lookup: CDR1 MNHNS, CDR2 SASEGT. Deletions cut 5 bases from V and 7 bases from J, with 8 bases between. The CDR3 covers 12 residues. The CDR3 here is CASSPGYGELFF. The DNA for the CDR3 is TGTGCCAGCAGTCCAGGGTACGGGGAGCTGTTTTTT.

V is TRBV25-1 and J is TRBJ1-6, with D unresolved. The CDR3 runs to 13 residues. Germline V lookup: CDR1 MGHDK, CDR2 SYGVNS. V lost 7 bases and J lost 5, with 9 bases in between. The DNA of the CDR3 is TGTGCCAGCAAGTCGGAAAATAATTCACCCCTCCACTTT. This encodes CASKSENNSPLHF.